This T cell receptor (beta chain) was identified in a study of shared T cell receptors in the human thymus (dated by TCRdb to the early 2020s). Regarding the study in general: The study examined how the human thymus generates shared, self-reactive T-cell receptor alpha chains.

Library generation was performed with the immunoSEQ multiplex PCR assay. TCRdb obtained this table from immuneACCESS and retained in-frame rearrangements with V and J assigned. These tables miss some clones; where compared with another copy, unresolved V genes account for less than half of the shortfall, and the remainder is unexplained. The sample profile shows 500,000 to 550,000 clones; about 80% of them were found once. The ten biggest clones cover about 0.012% of the sample. Only one count was recorded for this clone. Its specific antigen is unknown. No base quality information exists; no much larger clone differs at one position. The CDR3 runs 13 amino acids, cysteine and phenylalanine included. Only the CDR3 part of the read is kept: 39 bases, read in frame from the first base. Trimming leaves V shorter by 6 bases and J shorter by 5 bases, with the junction holding 0 bases beyond the gene matches. Based on the germline V gene, the CDR1 and CDR2 sequences are MGHDK and SYGVNS.

The sample also formed part of further work on human thymus T cells. That second report states: In Finland, the donors were immunologically healthy infants who were having open corrective cardiac surgery for congenital heart defects. Thymus tissue was obtained as surgical resects removed during corrective cardiac surgery. Usage of V and J gene segments appeared to be biased in both the thymic and the peripheral blood repertoires. Highly overlapping thymic TCR repertoires among unrelated individuals were reported in the related research. The study described the TCR alpha and beta repertoires in fewer than 10 infant thymus samples and a few matching peripheral blood samples. Donor ages ranging from roughly 7 to 250 days were recorded, and more than five male and a couple of female infants were included in the cohort. Thymocytes were freed from the tissue by mechanical means and kept at -70 degrees C as pellets of roughly 9-34 million cells. A QIAsymphony instrument was used to extract genomic DNA from frozen cell pellets. The immunoSEQ multiplex PCR assay was used to amplify the TCRB and TCRAD loci from a standardized amount of quality-controlled genomic DNA. The amplicons spanned the V(D)J region and were long enough to cover the CDR3 and allow V and J genes to be identified. The amplicons were sequenced on an Illumina platform via the commercial immunoSEQ service. Corrections for primer bias and sequencing errors followed previously described methods, while TCRAD and TCRB definitions were based on the IMGT database. immunoSEQ Analyzer 3.0 and VDJTools were used for repertoire analysis, which covered basic statistics, V/J segment usage, diversity estimates, rarefaction and pairwise overlap. Diversity was estimated with Chao1, ChaoE, Efron-Thisted, Shannon and inverse Simpson indices, and also on datasets down-sampled to the smallest sample. For repertoire overlap, CDR3 nucleotide sequence, V gene and J gene had to match strictly, and clustering was done by Jaccard-based multidimensional scaling. On average, thymus samples gave about 810,000 unique TCRB clonotypes, whereas blood samples gave roughly 80,000.

Sequences were obtained from thymocytes. Recombination joined TRBV25-1 with TRBJ1-4; 10 bases in the junction line up with TRBD1. This TCR derives from a boy under two years old with a congenital heart defect. Donor details come from another sample of the same person, matched by shared clones. CDR3 sequence: CASRDRGNEKLFF. The DNA reads TGTGCCAGCAGGGACAGGGGGAATGAAAAACTGTTTTTT.